This TCR beta chain came from a study of OX40 agonist ivuxolimab in advanced cancers. Regarding the research as a whole: Ivuxolimab, which targeted the costimulatory receptor OX40 (CD134), was an agonistic, fully human IgG2 monoclonal antibody. Intravenous ivuxolimab was administered to patients every 2 weeks at six dose levels: 0.01, 0.1, 0.3, 1.5, 3 and 10 mg/kg. The paper reports the monotherapy dose-escalation portion (N ≈ 50 patients) of the phase I ivuxolimab trial. A male proportion of 70% to 90% and a mean age of around 60 years, ranging from roughly 23 to 90, were recorded for the dose-escalation cohort. Partial responses occurred in three dose-escalation patients: two with cutaneous melanoma and one with hepatocellular carcinoma. Peripheral TCRbeta sequencing was intended to test whether TCR sequence diversity was altered and clonal T-cell expansion was caused by ivuxolimab. Patients were allowed to have had prior anti-PD-1, anti-PD-L1 or anti-CTLA-4 therapy, and around 40% of the dose-escalation patients had previously received checkpoint inhibitors. Among the roughly 50 dose-escalation patients, around 20 had hepatocellular carcinoma, some 15 melanoma, 9 renal cell carcinoma and 9 head and neck cancer.

The trial excluded patients who had a history of autoimmune disease or who were on systemic immunosuppression. Peripheral blood for TCR sequencing was drawn from every dose cohort at baseline, at cycle 4 day 1 and at cycle 7 day 1. Samples came from an open-label, multicenter, first-in-human phase I dose-escalation trial of ivuxolimab. Adults with locally advanced or metastatic melanoma, renal cell carcinoma, hepatocellular carcinoma or head and neck squamous cell carcinoma were enrolled in the trial. Before TCR sequencing, CD4+ T cells and CD8+ T cells from peripheral blood were sorted into separate populations. What the study reported, not specific to this receptor: Low levels of normalized T-cell clonal expansion were also shown by some nonresponding patients. The antigen specificity of the clonally expanded peripheral T cells was not determined. After ivuxolimab, expanded clones were on average more numerous among CD8+ T cells than among CD4+ T cells. In partial responders in the 0.1-3.0 mg/kg groups, normalized peripheral clonal expansion was found to be among the lowest, especially among CD8+ T cells. At doses of 0.1 to 3.0 mg/kg, clonal expansion of both CD4+ and CD8+ T cells in blood was seen between baseline and week 6.

Notes on this clone: Its antigen is still unknown. Per-base quality was not reported, and no clone a single base away is much larger than it.

For sequencing of the TCRbeta CDR3 region, genomic DNA was extracted from the sorted cells. TCRbeta CDR3 regions were sequenced using the immunoSEQ Assay. TCRdb took this table from immuneACCESS and kept in-frame rearrangements with V and J called. Such tables lack part of the clones; where checked against another copy, unresolved V genes explain under half of the gap, and the rest is unexplained. In all, the sample holds fewer than 55,000 clones, and 65% to 85% of those were seen once. In total, the top ten clones hold under 15% of the sample. V loses 4 bases at its end and J loses 6 bases; junction bases beyond the gene matches: 15. Looking up the germline V gene (reference sequence) yields CDR1 LNHDA and CDR2 SQIVND. Its CDR3 holds 17 amino acids, cysteine through phenylalanine. Only the CDR3 region is kept as DNA, spanning 51 bases read in frame from base 1.

The origin of this receptor is an adult with an advanced solid tumor such as melanoma, head and neck, liver or kidney cancer. The chain links TRBV19 with TRBJ2-7; 10 bases in the middle match TRBD1. Source: CD4+ or CD8+ T cells sorted from blood, taken in a trial of the OX40 agonist ivuxolimab. The CDR3 sequence is CASSKGGPGTGVPEQYF. The nucleotides read TGTGCCAGTAGTAAAGGAGGACCCGGGACAGGGGTCCCCGAGCAGTACTTC.